The 27 T cell receptor beta chains below were found in one sample sequenced in a study of T-cell memory formation after mild COVID-19. MiXCR was run by TCRdb on the 5' RACE reads, yielding one entry per CDR3 protein. The sample gives under 700,000 distinct CDR3 sequences, 20% of which show up once; about 12% is in the top ten. Sequenced sample: PBMCs or a T cell subset sorted from them (not recorded which). These receptors were taken from an adult woman who had mild COVID-19 (a few samples of this study predate the infection). Cell type and time point are not known.

V gene TRBV6-2 or TRBV6-3 combines with J gene TRBJ2-7, with 7 bases identical to TRBD1. Trimming at V came to 4 bases and at J to 4 bases, leaving 10 bases not matched to a gene. The CDR3 runs 15 residues. Per germline, CDR1 MNHEY and CDR2 SVGEGT. The CDR3 loop is CASSSPPGTVYEQYF. The DNA for the CDR3 is TGTGCCAGCAGTTCCCCACCCGGGACAGTATACGAGCAGTACTTC.

The chain couples TRBV4-3 to TRBJ2-2; unclear D gene. Trimming pared 1 base from V and 6 bases from J, leaving 15 bases between. The CDR3 totals 16 residues. The V gene's germline CDR1 is LGHNA and CDR2 YSLEER. CDR3 in DNA: TGCGCCAGCAGCCAAGTCTCAAGGTCTGGGGCCGGGGAGCTGTTTTTT. This translates into CASSQVSRSGAGELFF.

This clonotype occurred a few times. The rearrangement links TRBV5-1 to TRBJ2-2, with D possibly TRBD1 on 6 matching bases. Germline values: CDR1 SGHRS, CDR2 YFSETQ. CDR3 length: 13 residues. Trimming took 6 bases from V and 3 from J, leaving 9 bases between them. In DNA form, the CDR3 reads TGCGCCAGCATGAACAGGGACACCGGGGAGCTGTTTTTT. Amino acid sequence: CASMNRDTGELFF.

J is TRBJ1-5 and V is TRBV20-1; the D is unclear. Germline lookup yields CDR1 DFQATT and CDR2 SNEGSKA (reference sequence). The CDR3 loop spans 14 amino acids. V was clipped by 7 bases and J by 2 bases, with 15 bases between them. The CDR3 nucleotides read TGCAGTGTCAGAATCCGGGAGGGCAATCAGCCCCAGCATTTT. Amino acid sequence: CSVRIREGNQPQHF.

There are a few counts of this clonotype. This sequence joins TRBV12-3 or TRBV12-4 and TRBJ2-7; D is possibly TRBD2 (6 bases). V gave up 0 bases and J gave up 5 bases, with 11 bases separating them. CDR3 length equals 14 residues. The CDR3 spells CASSLAGGSDEQYF. The CDR3 DNA is TGTGCCAGCAGTTTAGCGGGAGGATCAGACGAGCAGTACTTC.

The chain combines TRBV7-6 with TRBJ1-1, with 7 bases aligning to TRBD1. There are 14 residues in the CDR3. The junction had 4 bases not matched to a gene; V was cut back by 5 bases and J by 1 base. CDR1 is SGHVS, CDR2 FNYEAQ, per germline. The CDR3 is CASSARQGNTEAFF. DNA for the CDR3: TGTGCCAGCAGCGCCCGACAGGGGAACACTGAAGCTTTCTTT.

The chain uses TRBV12-3 or TRBV12-4 and TRBJ2-7; D call uncertain. This CDR3 region has 16 residues. V gave up 5 bases and J gave up 0 bases, with 17 bases separating them. CDR3 DNA sequence: TGTGCCAGCAGTACCGAGGAAGGAGTAGGCTCCTACGAGCAGTACTTC. Its translation is CASSTEEGVGSYEQYF.

This clonotype came up a few times. The chain couples TRBV9 to TRBJ2-3; D remains ambiguous. The V gene's germline CDR1 is SGDLS and CDR2 YYNGEE. The V and J ends lost 4 bases and 5 bases respectively, with 11 bases between them. There are 13 residues in the CDR3. CDR3 loop: CASSPGWEDTQYF. DNA for the CDR3: TGTGCCAGCAGCCCCGGGTGGGAAGATACGCAGTATTTT.

This chain connects TRBV7-9 to TRBJ2-3, with 9 bases fitting TRBD1. V was pared by 3 bases and J by 5 bases, with 9 bases of the junction left unmatched. The CDR3 totals 16 residues. Looked up from germline, CDR1 is SEHNR and CDR2 is FQNEAQ (reference sequence). The CDR3 spells CASSFYRGLEEDTQYF. The DNA for the CDR3 is TGTGCCAGCAGCTTCTACAGGGGGCTCGAAGAAGATACGCAGTATTTT.

The chain links TRBV20-1 to TRBJ1-1; D possibly corresponds to TRBD1 (6 bases). There are 13 residues in the CDR3. Germline V gene lookup returns CDR1 DFQATT and CDR2 SNEGSKA (reference sequence). The ends were cut back, 1 base at V and 1 base at J, with 7 bases in the middle. The CDR3 bases are TGCAGTGCTAGAGCGGGGGCGAACACTGAAGCTTTCTTT. Its translation is CSARAGANTEAFF.

This clonotype was seen a handful of times. This chain uses TRBV12-2 with TRBJ2-3; the D call in the table, TRBD2, was not verified against the DNA. TRBV12-2 is recorded as a pseudogene. The CDR3 contains 16 residues. The CDR3 protein is CASRLEGAGETDTQYF. In nucleotides, the CDR3 is TGTGCAAGTCGCTTGGAAGGAGCGGGAGAGACAGATACGCAGTATTTT.

This clonotype was seen at least ten times. The chain carries TRBV28 and TRBJ2-7; the match to TRBD1 covers 9 bases. J gave up 0 bases and V 6 bases, and 0 bases lay outside the gene matches. The germline gives CDR1 MDHEN, CDR2 SYDVKM. The CDR3 length is 13 residues. CDR3 amino acids: CASRTGGSYEQYF. The CDR3 DNA reads as TGTGCCAGCAGGACAGGGGGCTCCTACGAGCAGTACTTC. The full variable domain, with the rest looked up from reference TRBV28 and TRBJ2-7, is DVKVTQSSRYLVKRTGEKVFLECVQDMDHENMFWYRQDPGLGLRLIYFSYDVKMKEKGDIPEGYSVSREKKERFSLILESASTNQTSMYLCASRTGGSYEQYFGPGTRLTVT.

This clonotype was counted only a few times. This chain joins TRBV19 and TRBJ2-7; D unresolved. Trimming took off 4 bases at V and 3 bases at J, with 10 bases between the two ends. Germline V gene data show CDR1 as LNHDA and CDR2 as SQIVND (reference sequence). This CDR3 has 13 residues. CDR3 region: CASSTRVFYEQYF. The DNA for the CDR3 is TGTGCCAGTAGTACCCGGGTCTTCTACGAGCAGTACTTC. The variable domain in full, with the rest retrieved from reference TRBV19 and TRBJ2-7, is DGGITQSPKYLFRKEGQNVTLSCEQNLNHDAMYWYRQDPGQGLRLIYYSQIVNDFQKGDIAEGYSVSREKKESFPLTVTSAQKNPTAFYLCASSTRVFYEQYFGPGTRLTVT.

The chain is built from TRBV23-1 and TRBJ2-5; D is uncertain. TRBV23-1 is reported as an ORF; its role is uncertain. The V end was cut by 11 bases, the J end by 6 bases, with 19 bases between. CDR3 length equals 13 residues. CDR3 sequence reads: CARRDLLGKTQYF. The DNA of the CDR3 is TGCGCCCGTCGCGACTTGTTAGGAAAGACCCAGTACTTC.

This chain links TRBV28 with TRBJ2-3; 12 bases match TRBD2. The V segment lost 6 bases and the J segment 9 bases; nucleotides outside the gene matches: 10. The CDR3 is 15 amino acids. Germline V CDR1 and CDR2: MDHEN, SYDVKM. CDR3 amino acids: CASSSLAGGPQTQYF. The CDR3 region has the DNA TGTGCCAGCAGCTCCCTAGCGGGAGGGCCTCAAACGCAGTATTTT.

The sample holds many counts of this clonotype. The J gene is TRBJ2-1, the V gene TRBV7-9; D gene unclear. The CDR3 spans 15 residues. Germline lookup yields CDR1 SEHNR and CDR2 FQNEAQ (reference sequence). Trimming removed 1 base at V and 0 bases at J, with 7 bases between. The CDR3 reads CASSLDGRSYNEQFF. DNA of the CDR3: TGTGCCAGCAGCTTAGACGGCCGCTCCTACAATGAGCAGTTCTTC.

This clonotype came up a few times. CDR3 DNA: TGTGCCAGCATGGGTACCTTCGGGGCAGATACGCAGTATTTT. It yields the protein CASMGTFGADTQYF. V and J are TRBV6-1 and TRBJ2-3; D might be TRBD2 (5 bases). The V end was cut by 7 bases, the J end by 4 bases, with 15 bases between. Germline CDR1 is MNHNS and CDR2 is SASEGT. The CDR3 totals 14 residues.

This clonotype was recorded at least ten times. This chain connects TRBV11-2 to TRBJ2-5; D could derive from TRBD1 or TRBD2 (5 bases each). The CDR3 runs to 14 residues. The germline V and J ends were trimmed by 3 bases and 4 bases, with 12 bases remaining between them. Germline V gene lookup returns CDR1 SGHAT and CDR2 FQNNGV. CDR3 sequence reads: CASSFTGTSETQYF. In nucleotides, the CDR3 is TGTGCCAGCAGCTTCACCGGGACCTCAGAGACCCAGTACTTC.

The V gene is TRBV29-1, the J gene TRBJ2-2, with D perhaps matching TRBD1 (6 bases). There are 17 residues in the CDR3. Between the trimmed V and J ends, which lost 6 bases and 0 bases, there was a span of 20 bases. The germline V gene has CDR1 SQVTM and CDR2 ANQGSEA. This CDR3 reads CSVPSGQPATNTGELFF. The CDR3, as DNA: TGCAGCGTCCCCTCCGGACAGCCCGCTACGAACACCGGGGAGCTGTTTTTT.

In this sample, this clonotype turned up many times. The J gene is TRBJ2-5, the V gene TRBV18; perhaps TRBD2 as D (5 bases). V lost 8 bases and J 3 bases, leaving 13 bases between the germline ends. The CDR3 has 13 amino acids. Germline CDR1 is KGHSH and CDR2 is LQKENI. CDR3 nucleotides: TGTGCCAGCAGCCCTGGACTGGAAGAGACCCAGTACTTC. Translated: CASSPGLEETQYF.

This chain uses TRBV7-8 with TRBJ1-2; 7 bases line up with TRBD1. CDR3 size: 15 residues. Germline-derived CDR1 and CDR2 are SGHVS and FQNEAQ. The trim removed 1 base at V and 5 bases at J, leaving 7 bases unmatched. The CDR3: CASSLGTGLNYGYTF. The CDR3, as DNA: TGTGCCAGCAGCTTAGGGACAGGTCTAAATTATGGCTACACCTTC.

The rearrangement links TRBV20-1 to TRBJ2-1, with D unresolved. CDR1 and CDR2 from the germline V gene are DFQATT and SNEGSKA (reference sequence). There are 12 residues in the CDR3. Trimming took 3 bases from V and 5 from J, leaving 8 bases between them. The CDR3 loop is CSASTVDNEQFF. DNA for the CDR3: TGCAGTGCTAGTACCGTTGACAATGAGCAGTTCTTC.

This clonotype has a handful of counts. The rearrangement joins TRBV9 to TRBJ1-3; 7 bases are a match to TRBD1. There are 18 residues in the CDR3. Germline values: CDR1 SGDLS, CDR2 YYNGEE. V lost 3 bases to trimming and J lost 1 base; unmatched junction nucleotides: 13. CDR3 sequence (DNA): TGTGCCAGCAGCGAAAGGACTCCAGGGGGGACATCTGGAAACACCATATATTTT. This sequence encodes CASSERTPGGTSGNTIYF.

J is TRBJ2-1 and V is TRBV6-5, with 10 bases fitting TRBD2. Germline V gives CDR1 MNHEY, CDR2 SVGAGI. The trim removed 2 bases at V and 9 bases at J, leaving 7 bases unmatched. The CDR3 length is 15 residues. In DNA form, the CDR3 reads TGTGCCAGCAGTTACGAAGCGGGAGGGCCGGGTGAGCAGTTCTTC. Translating it yields CASSYEAGGPGEQFF.

This clonotype was found a few times. The CDR3 region has the DNA TGTGCCAGCAGCAAACGACGGGGGTCATACCCCGGAAACACCATATATTTT. It specifies CASSKRRGSYPGNTIYF. V usage is TRBV7-9 and J usage is TRBJ1-3; D perhaps matches TRBD1 (5 bases). Trimming pared 5 bases from V and 4 bases from J, leaving 21 bases between. This CDR3 comprises 17 residues. Germline V lookup: CDR1 SEHNR, CDR2 FQNEAQ (reference sequence).

This clonotype was seen more than once but under ten times. The J gene is TRBJ2-2, the V gene TRBV27; D gene unclear. Deletions cut 2 bases from V and 6 bases from J, with 16 bases between. The CDR3 is 16 amino acids. Per the germline V gene, CDR1 is MNHEY and CDR2 is SMNVEV (reference sequence). CDR3: CASSLLAGLGSGELFF. As DNA, the CDR3 is TGTGCCAGCAGTTTACTGGCAGGCCTTGGGTCCGGGGAGCTGTTTTTT.

The chain joins TRBV7-9 to TRBJ2-1, with TRBD2 as a possible D gene (6 bases). Trimming took off 4 bases at V and 6 bases at J, with 10 bases between the two ends. This CDR3 contains 13 residues. Germline values: CDR1 SEHNR, CDR2 FQNEAQ (reference sequence). The CDR3 bases are TGTGCCAGCAGCTGGGTGACTAGCAATGAGCAGTTCTTC. Translating it yields CASSWVTSNEQFF.